The clone carrying this T cell receptor beta chain has just a few counts. Antigen unknown. cDNA libraries of TCR beta carried unique molecular identifiers. TCRdb redid the calling of the PCR reads with MiXCR, one entry per CDR3 protein. The table has about 540,000 distinct CDR3 sequences, around 34% seen once. The data stem from a study of post-analysis software for immune sequencing data. General study results and limits: Under the F measure, samples that were prepared in one batch clustered strongly together. With TRBV5-6, TRBV5-1 and TRBV20-1 included, about 5 TRBV segments were more frequent in patients than in controls.

The CDR3 loop spans 16 amino acids. J lost 5 bases, V lost 6 bases, and 13 bases had no gene match. Germline V CDR1 and CDR2: SGHRS, YFSETQ. Specimen: blood. This chain uses TRBV5-1 with TRBJ2-3; 9 bases map to TRBD2. The clonotype originates from a girl aged 2-17 years with multiple sclerosis. CDR3 loop: CASTKGELAGGDTQYF. The CDR3 DNA is TGCGCCAGCACAAAGGGAGAACTAGCGGGTGGAGATACGCAGTATTTT.